This passage covers 26 T cell receptor beta chains from one sample sequenced in a study of T-cell reconstitution after alpha-beta-depleted transplantation in children. TCRbeta library preparation incorporated unique molecular identifiers. Each CDR3 protein gets one entry after TCRdb re-called the PCR reads with MiXCR. The table has about 280,000 distinct CDR3 sequences, approximately 10% seen once. The starting material was peripheral blood, obtained 180 days after TCRalphabeta/CD19-depleted stem cell transplant. The receptors were gathered from a male patient aged 2-10 years who had a stem cell transplant for chronic granulomatous disease, so the T cells may come from the graft donor.

This clonotype was recorded many times. The chain combines TRBV20-1 with TRBJ2-3; 11 bases align to TRBD2. The CDR3 extends over 15 amino acids. The germline CDR1 and CDR2 sequences are DFQATT and SNEGSKA (reference sequence). Unmatched junction bases numbered 6, after V lost 5 bases and J lost 2 bases. The CDR3 region is CSALRLAGNTDTQYF. DNA for the CDR3: TGCAGTGCTTTAAGACTAGCGGGAAACACAGATACGCAGTATTTT.

In this sample, this clonotype turned up many times. DNA of the CDR3: TGTGCCAGCAGCGGGGTACGGTACCAAGAGACCCAGTACTTC. Translation: CASSGVRYQETQYF. V and J are TRBV7-2 and TRBJ2-5; no definite D call. Germline CDR1 and CDR2: SGHTA and FQGNSA. V lost 5 bases, J lost 0 bases, and 10 bases lay in between. The CDR3 consists of 14 residues. The complete variable domain, with remaining parts taken from reference TRBV7-2 and TRBJ2-5, reads GAGVSQSPSNKVTEKGKDVELRCDPISGHTALYWYRQSLGQGLEFLIYFQGNSAPDKSGLPSDRFSAERTGGSVSTLTIQRTQQEDSAVYLCASSGVRYQETQYFGPGTRLLVL.

The table lists this clonotype with many counts. The V call is TRBV7-2, the J call TRBJ1-2, with 8 bases identical to TRBD1. CDR3 length: 15 residues. V trimming: 5 bases; J trimming: 4 bases; junction bases outside the gene matches: 9. Germline CDR1 and CDR2: SGHTA and FQGNSA. This chain's CDR3 is CASSHLDRVPYGYTF. CDR3 nucleotide sequence: TGTGCCAGCAGCCATCTGGACAGGGTGCCCTATGGCTACACCTTC.

This clonotype was counted ten times or more. This chain connects TRBV20-1 to TRBJ1-2; no clear D. The CDR3 contains 14 residues. Germline V gene sequence: CDR1 DFQATT, CDR2 SNEGSKA (reference sequence). V lost 6 bases and J lost 1, with 15 bases in between. This chain's CDR3 is CSANQIQSNYGYTF. The CDR3 coding sequence is TGCAGTGCAAATCAAATACAGAGTAACTATGGCTACACCTTC.

This clonotype was detected many times. This chain joins TRBV5-6 and TRBJ1-1; no clear D gene. The CDR3 sequence is 12 residues long. Trimming removed 4 bases at V and 8 bases at J, with 12 bases between. CDR1 SGHDT and CDR2 YYEEEE come from the germline V gene. This CDR3 reads CASSQSSLEAFF. CDR3 sequence (DNA): TGTGCCAGCAGCCAATCGTCCTTAGAAGCTTTCTTT.

This clonotype was counted ten times or more. The chain is built from TRBV15 and TRBJ2-3; no firm D call. The CDR3 is 12 residues long. Germline V gives CDR1 LNHNV, CDR2 YYDKDF (reference sequence). Trimming stripped 5 bases from V and 4 bases from J, with 7 bases between. CDR3 sequence: CATSGYADTQYF. CDR3 coding DNA: TGTGCCACCAGCGGTTATGCAGATACGCAGTATTTT.

The chain joins TRBV20-1 to TRBJ2-1, with TRBD2 matching over 10 bases. The V segment lost 3 bases and the J segment 9 bases; nucleotides outside the gene matches: 8. This CDR3 has 14 amino acids. Germline V gene data show CDR1 as DFQATT and CDR2 as SNEGSKA (reference sequence). CDR3 in DNA: TGCAGTGCTAGTTGGACTAGCGGAGTGGGTGAGCAGTTCTTC. Translated: CSASWTSGVGEQFF.

This clonotype was observed at least ten times. The CDR3 DNA reads as TGTGCCAGCAGCTTGGAGCGAACTCCCACAGATACGCAGTATTTT. Protein: CASSLERTPTDTQYF. The rearrangement links TRBV7-8 to TRBJ2-3; D uncertain. The CDR3 has 15 amino acids. Trimming pared 3 bases from V and 2 bases from J, leaving 12 bases between. Germline V gene data show CDR1 as SGHVS and CDR2 as FQNEAQ.

This clonotype was detected ten times or more. The chain is built from TRBV20-1 and TRBJ2-7, with TRBD1 identical over 11 bases. Trimming removed 3 bases from V and 2 bases from J; junction bases left unmatched: 6. The CDR3 totals 15 residues. CDR1 and CDR2 from the germline V gene are DFQATT and SNEGSKA (reference sequence). The DNA of the CDR3 is TGCAGTGCTAGCCGGGGACAGGGGGGTCCCTACGAGCAGTACTTC. The encoded protein is CSASRGQGGPYEQYF.

This clonotype has only a few counts. The chain has TRBV19 and TRBJ1-4; TRBD1 matches 7 bases. V was pared by 5 bases and J by 6 bases, with 9 bases of the junction left unmatched. CDR3 length: 15 residues. Looked up from germline, CDR1 is LNHDA and CDR2 is SQIVND (reference sequence). CDR3 amino acids: CASSALGQRYEKLFF. CDR3 DNA sequence: TGTGCCAGTAGTGCCCTGGGACAGAGGTATGAAAAACTGTTTTTT. The full variable domain, completed using reference TRBV19 and TRBJ1-4, is DGGITQSPKYLFRKEGQNVTLSCEQNLNHDAMYWYRQDPGQGLRLIYYSQIVNDFQKGDIAEGYSVSREKKESFPLTVTSAQKNPTAFYLCASSALGQRYEKLFFGSGTQLSVL.

Ten or more counts support this clonotype. This chain joins TRBV7-2 and TRBJ2-5; possible D gene TRBD2, 6 bases. V shed 3 bases and J shed 2 bases, with 10 bases lying between them. Germline V gene sequence: CDR1 SGHTA, CDR2 FQGNSA. The CDR3 length is 14 residues. DNA of the CDR3: TGTGCCAGCAGCTTGAGCGGGCCTCAAGAGACCCAGTACTTC. It codes for CASSLSGPQETQYF.

Points on this clonotype: A single base separates this from a much larger clone, so it may be a read error. The V gene is TRBV4-2, the J gene TRBJ1-2; D may be TRBD1 (6 bases). V was clipped by 4 bases and J by 4 bases, with 22 bases between them. From germline, CDR1 is LGHNA and CDR2 YNFKEQ. This CDR3 has 17 amino acids. Written as DNA, the CDR3 is TGTGCCAGCAGCCTACGGGGATTGACAGGTGGGGGCTATGGCTACACCTTC. Its protein product is CASSLRGLTGGGYGYTF.

This clonotype occurred many times. The V gene is TRBV5-5, the J gene TRBJ1-2, with 9 bases that match TRBD1. After removal of 0 bases from V and 6 bases from J, the junction contained 3 bases not matched to a gene. This CDR3 has 14 amino acids. Germline-derived CDR1 and CDR2 are SGHKS and YYEKEE (reference sequence). CDR3 protein: CASSLDRGQDGYTF. CDR3 nucleotides: TGTGCCAGCAGCTTGGACAGGGGGCAGGATGGCTACACCTTC.

This clonotype was picked up many times. The genes are TRBV6-2 or TRBV6-3 and TRBJ2-1, with 8 bases lining up with TRBD2. The CDR3 has 16 amino acids. In germline, CDR1 is MNHEY, CDR2 SVGEGT. Trimming removed 5 bases from V and 5 bases from J; junction bases left unmatched: 11. The CDR3 bases are TGTGCCAGCAGTCCCCTAGGCGGGAGGACGCACAATGAGCAGTTCTTC. Protein product: CASSPLGGRTHNEQFF.

This clonotype was seen ten or more times. This chain connects TRBV10-2 to TRBJ1-6; D call uncertain. V was cut by 6 bases and J by 7 bases, with 10 bases left in between. Germline assignment: CDR1 WSHSY and CDR2 SAAADI. This CDR3 has 13 amino acids. The CDR3 DNA is TGCGCCAGCAGGAACATGGGGAATTCACCCCTCCACTTT. It encodes CASRNMGNSPLHF.

Points on this clonotype: A read error may be the cause here, since a much bigger clone is one base away. Here the CDR3 DNA reads TGCAGTGCTAGCTCGGGCGGTGAGCAGTTCTTC. Protein: CSASSGGEQFF. This chain connects TRBV20-1 to TRBJ2-1; D unclear. This CDR3 has 11 amino acids. The V end was cut by 3 bases, the J end by 9 bases, with 9 bases between. Per the germline V gene, CDR1 is DFQATT and CDR2 is SNEGSKA (reference sequence).

This clonotype was observed at least ten times. The chain uses TRBV10-2 and TRBJ2-3; D might be TRBD2 (5 bases). Germline CDR1 is WSHSY and CDR2 is SAAADI. This CDR3 is built from 13 residues. With 3 bases removed from V and 5 bases from J, the gap between germline ends came to 9 bases. This chain's CDR3 is CASSDYRGDTQYF. The DNA for the CDR3 is TGCGCCAGCAGTGACTACCGGGGAGATACGCAGTATTTT.

V usage is TRBV9 and J usage is TRBJ2-7; D call uncertain. V was shortened by 1 base and J by 1 base, with 9 bases between the two germline ends. This CDR3 comprises 14 residues. CDR1 is SGDLS, CDR2 YYNGEE, per germline. The CDR3 sequence is CASSVSDTSYEQYF. Written as DNA, the CDR3 is TGTGCCAGCAGCGTATCTGACACATCCTACGAGCAGTACTTC.

This clonotype showed up many times. The rearrangement uses TRBV5-6 and TRBJ2-1; no clear D gene. The germline V gene has CDR1 SGHDT and CDR2 YYEEEE. The ends were cut back, 1 base at V and 4 bases at J, with 12 bases in the middle. The CDR3 is made up of 15 amino acids. CDR3 amino acids: CASSLSALLYNEQFF. The CDR3 coding sequence is TGTGCCAGCAGCTTGTCAGCCCTTCTTTACAATGAGCAGTTCTTC.

In this sample, this clonotype turned up many times. The CDR3 DNA reads as TGTGCCAGCAGCCCGGGGTCAGTTACGCAGTATTTT. It encodes CASSPGSVTQYF. The rearrangement joins TRBV3-1 to TRBJ2-3; D perhaps matches TRBD2 (5 bases). The V end was cut by 4 bases, the J end by 8 bases, with 10 bases between. The CDR3 runs 12 residues. Per the germline V gene, CDR1 is LGHDT and CDR2 is YNNKEL (reference sequence).

This clonotype was seen at least ten times. The chain carries TRBV12-3 or TRBV12-4 and TRBJ2-5, with 7 bases that match TRBD1. V lost 5 bases to trimming and J lost 1 base; unmatched junction nucleotides: 4. The CDR3 spans 14 residues. As DNA, the CDR3 is TGTGCCAGCAGTCCCCGGGACAGCCAAGAGACCCAGTACTTC. Its translation is CASSPRDSQETQYF.

The table lists this clonotype with many counts. The chain links TRBV12-3 or TRBV12-4 to TRBJ2-7; no clear D. V lost 3 bases and J lost 4, with 13 bases in between. The CDR3 covers 14 residues. The CDR3 coding sequence is TGTGCCAGCAGTTTTTCAGGCAAGGGATACGAGCAGTACTTC. Translation: CASSFSGKGYEQYF.

This clonotype was recorded many times. The chain is built from TRBV12-3 or TRBV12-4 and TRBJ2-7; 11 bases agree with TRBD2. The CDR3 contains 15 residues. V lost 2 bases, J lost 3 bases, and 3 bases stayed unmatched. CDR3 protein: CASSLLTSGNYEQYF. In DNA, the CDR3 is TGTGCCAGCAGTTTACTGACTAGCGGGAACTACGAGCAGTACTTC.

This clonotype was counted at least ten times. This rearrangement joins TRBV7-9 to TRBJ2-7; 8 nucleotides line up with TRBD1. Germline trimming cut 7 bases from V and 2 bases from J; bases unmatched to any gene: 4. Germline lookup yields CDR1 SEHNR and CDR2 FQNEAQ (reference sequence). The CDR3 totals 13 residues. The CDR3 region has the DNA TGTGCCAGCACTCCGGACAGGGCCTACGAGCAGTACTTC. Translating it yields CASTPDRAYEQYF.

The chain has TRBV6-1 and TRBJ2-2, with 9 bases fitting TRBD2. Germline V CDR1 and CDR2: MNHNS, SASEGT. Trimming took 8 bases from V and 10 from J; bases not matched to a gene: 17. The CDR3 has 16 residues. The CDR3 nucleotides read TGTGCCAGCTTCAGTCGTGGACTAGCGAGCCCCATGGAGCTGTTTTTT. Protein: CASFSRGLASPMELFF.

This chain links TRBV9 with TRBJ1-1; D unresolved. Between the trimmed V and J ends, which lost 0 bases and 1 base, there was a span of 4 bases. This CDR3 contains 13 residues. Germline CDR1 and CDR2: SGDLS and YYNGEE. The CDR3 region is CASSVVTNTEAFF. The CDR3 DNA reads as TGTGCCAGCAGCGTAGTGACGAACACTGAAGCTTTCTTT.